This T cell receptor beta chain was recorded in a study of siplizumab effects on memory and regulatory T cells (dated by TCRdb to the late 2010s). For the wider study: The study examined how the anti-CD2 antibody siplizumab affects alloreactive T-cell subsets in allogeneic mixed lymphocyte reactions built from human PBMCs. The paper as a whole reports these results and caveats: Because sequences below about 10^-5 frequency were poorly captured, only a minor fraction of alloreactive clones could be mapped to unstimulated subsets. No functional confirmation was obtained for the suppressive function of proliferating Tregs from siplizumab cultures. The cumulative frequency of alloreactive sequences that could be traced back to unstimulated CD4+ memory T cells was significantly reduced by siplizumab. In reactions with siplizumab, an average of 68.8% of mappable alloreactive CD4+ clones were Treg-derived, compared with 25% to 30% in control reactions. For roughly 80-95% of proliferating CD4+ or CD8+ clones, no naive or memory phenotype could be assigned. Unstimulated naive T cells appeared to be more diverse than memory T cells, and naive cells seemed to make a substantial contribution to the alloresponse.

Library preparation used the immunoSEQ multiplex PCR assay. Approximately 100,000 TCR templates per sample were assayed on the deep sequencing platform. Genomic DNA extracted from sorted T cells was used for TCRbeta CDR3 sequencing. The source study handled its data this way. Clonal analysis of TCRbeta CDR3 data was done in the R programming language. Alloreactive CD4+ and CD8+ clones were identified by comparing unstimulated samples to CFSE-low samples taken after the reaction. Regulatory or non-regulatory origin of alloreactive CD4+ clones was assigned by matching sequences to the sorted unstimulated Treg and non-Treg repertoires. What TCRdb holds here is the immuneACCESS table cut down to in-frame rearrangements. Part of the clones is not present; checked against another copy, under half of the missing clones reflect an unresolved V gene, and the others are unexplained. The DNA gave D and trimming, while V, J and clone size come from that table. The sample yields some 97,000 clones; about 95% were counted once. 1% to 1.5% of the sample is taken by the ten largest.

Spanning cysteine to phenylalanine, the CDR3 consists of 14 amino acids. Here the CDR3 DNA is all that survives: 42 bases in frame from base 1. CDR1 is given as SGHTA and CDR2 as FQGTGA, both from the germline V gene. Trimming takes 6 bases off V and 2 bases off J; junction bases not matched to a gene: 3. Sorted unstimulated T cells and proliferating T cells recovered from mixed lymphocyte reactions were subjected to TCRbeta CDR3 sequencing. Fresh whole blood from around 11 HLA-typed healthy donors was used to isolate PBMCs. To map where alloreactive clones came from, unstimulated CD4+ non-regulatory T cells were FACS-sorted. Concerning this clone: It has no known antigen specificity. Within one base of it there is no much larger clone, and no base qualities were kept. Additional DNA sequences in this sample encode the identical CDR3.

The sequence was obtained from a human donor in good health. The chain uses TRBV7-3 and TRBJ2-2, with TRBD1 identical over 7 junction bases. The sequenced sample was non-Treg CD4+ T cells sorted from blood. The cell subset or site label corresponds to: FACS-sorted unstimulated CD4+ non-regulatory T cells. The sequenced DNA is TGTGCCAGCAGTCGACAGGGCAACACCGGGGAGCTGTTTTTT. Translated, it reads CASSRQGNTGELFF.